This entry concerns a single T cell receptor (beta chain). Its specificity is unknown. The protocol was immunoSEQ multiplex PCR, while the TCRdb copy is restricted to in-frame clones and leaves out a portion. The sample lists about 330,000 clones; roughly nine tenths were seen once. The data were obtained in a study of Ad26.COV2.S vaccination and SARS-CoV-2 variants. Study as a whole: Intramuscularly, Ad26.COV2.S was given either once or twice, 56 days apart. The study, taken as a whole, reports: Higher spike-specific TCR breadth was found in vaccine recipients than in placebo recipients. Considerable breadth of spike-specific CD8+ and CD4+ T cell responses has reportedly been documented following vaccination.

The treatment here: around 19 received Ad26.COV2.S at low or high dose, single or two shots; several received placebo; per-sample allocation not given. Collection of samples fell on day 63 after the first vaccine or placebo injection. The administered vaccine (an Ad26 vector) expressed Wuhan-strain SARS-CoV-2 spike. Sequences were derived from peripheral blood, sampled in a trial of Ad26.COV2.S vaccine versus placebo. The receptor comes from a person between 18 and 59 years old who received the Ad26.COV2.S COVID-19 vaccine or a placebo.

The chain's CDR3 is CATSDPPLEKDQDSYEQYV. As DNA, the CDR3 is TGTGCCACCAGTGATCCACCTTTAGAGAAGGACCAGGACTCCTACGAGCAGTACGTC. The rearrangement uses TRBV24-1 and TRBJ2-7; D not resolved. Trimming shortened V by 3 bases and J by 0 bases, and 23 bases separated the two germline ends. This CDR3 comprises 19 residues. Looked up from germline, CDR1 is KGHDR and CDR2 is SFDVKD.